The rows below give T cell receptor beta chains drawn from one sample of a study of metastatic and nonmetastatic thyroid tumors. TCRdb reanalyzed the PCR reads with MiXCR. The data contain about 6,600 clones, roughly a third of them singletons. Sequences were obtained from adjacent normal tissue. The receptors here all came from a female donor with papillary thyroid cancer or a benign thyroid nodule (not recorded which). Some clones in this sample may be carry-over from other donors' samples. CDR3s include the opening cysteine and the closing phenylalanine or tryptophan. Each record gives: J gene, clone size, V gene, D gene, CDR3 DNA, CDR3 protein. The D gene is left open where the match is weak. Not all rows give a size; the values are once, few, many and, for expanded clones, a class.

TRBJ1-2 | - | TRBV6-1 | TRBD1 | TGTGCCAGCAGTGTCGGGGGGACAGGGAGGTCCTATGGCTACACCTTC | CASSVGGTGRSYGYTF
TRBJ2-7 | - | TRBV5-1 | - | TGCGCCAGCGGCCCCGTCCAGGGAAATTACTACGAGCAGTACTTC | CASGPVQGNYYEQYF
TRBJ2-7 | - | TRBV7-2 | - | TGTGCCAGCAGCTTCGGGGTGGTGGCCTACGAGCAGTACTTC | CASSFGVVAYEQYF
TRBJ2-3 | - | TRBV9 | TRBD2 | TGTGCCAGCAGCGTAGCCGGGGGGGAGAGCACAGATACGCAGTATTTT | CASSVAGGESTDTQYF
TRBJ2-3 | - | TRBV20-1 | TRBD2 | TGCAGTGCTGGGGCTAGCGGTGTCCAAACAGATACGCAGTATTTT | CSAGASGVQTDTQYF
TRBJ1-6 | - | TRBV20-1 | TRBD1 | TGCAGTGCTAGAGGACAGGGAAGGTCACCCCTCCACTTT | CSARGQGRSPLHF
TRBJ2-3 | - | TRBV7-2 | - | TGTGCCAGCAGCTTCGCGGGACTGGAAAACAGATACACGCAGTATTTT | CASSFAGLENRYTQYF
TRBJ1-1 | medium-sized | TRBV29-1 | - | TGCAGCGTTGATAGTCCAGAGAACACTGAAGCTTTCTTT | CSVDSPENTEAFF
TRBJ2-5 | - | TRBV6-1 | - | TGTGCCAGCAGTTTCGGGATGGACCCAGAGACCCAGTACTTC | CASSFGMDPETQYF
TRBJ2-1 | - | TRBV20-1 | - | TGCAGTGCTAGAGGCCCTTTGGCGGCCAACAATGAGCAGTTCTTC | CSARGPLAANNEQFF
TRBJ1-2 | - | TRBV5-1 | - | TGCGCCAGCAGCCCCGGGGAGCTCACAGGAACTTATGGCTACACCTTC | CASSPGELTGTYGYTF
TRBJ1-1 | - | TRBV19 | - | TGTGCCAGTAGTATGGGGGGAGGCACTGAAGCTTTCTTT | CASSMGGGTEAFF
TRBJ2-7 | - | TRBV6-1 | - | TGTGCCAGCTCAGGGGACTACGAACAGTACTTC | CASSGDYEQYF
TRBJ2-1 | - | TRBV10-3 | TRBD2 | TGTGCCATCAGTTCTCCGGGACTACACCACAATGAGCAGTTCTTC | CAISSPGLHHNEQFF
TRBJ1-3 | - | TRBV5-1 | - | TGCGCCAGCAGCCCAGGGGGAAACACCATATATTTT | CASSPGGNTIYF
TRBJ2-3 | few | TRBV6-1 | TRBD2 | TGTGCCAGCAAGACTAGCGGAGCCTTCACAGATACGCAGTATTTT | CASKTSGAFTDTQYF
TRBJ2-3 | - | TRBV5-1 | TRBD2 | TGCGCCAGCAGCTTGGGGTTGGGCGGGGGGCCCGCCCGGTTGACTCAGTATTTT | CASSLGLGGGPARLTQYF
TRBJ1-4 | many | TRBV5-4 | TRBD1 | TGTGCCAGCAGCCAGAACAGGGGAGTAAATGAAAAACTGTTTTTT | CASSQNRGVNEKLFF
TRBJ1-2 | - | TRBV12-3/TRBV12-4 | TRBD1 | TGTGCCAGCAGACCTATCCGGACAGGGCCTTTAGGAGGCTACACCTTC | CASRPIRTGPLGGYTF
TRBJ2-7 | - | TRBV20-1 | TRBD2 | TGCAGTGCTAGAGACCACGGGAGGATCTCCTACGAGCAGTACTTC | CSARDHGRISYEQYF
TRBJ1-1 | - | TRBV6-6 | TRBD1 | TGTGCCAGCAGTTACTCGGGACAGCTTTTTATGAACACTGAAGCTTTCTTT | CASSYSGQLFMNTEAFF
TRBJ1-1 | few | TRBV10-1 | TRBD1 | TGCGCCAGCAGTGAGTCGACAGGGAGCCCCCCTGAAGCTTTCTTT | CASSESTGSPPEAFF
TRBJ1-1 | few | TRBV29-1 | - | TGCAGCGTTAAGTCAGGCGGGGGGAACACTGAAGCTTTCTTT | CSVKSGGGNTEAFF
TRBJ2-7 | - | TRBV6-1 | - | TGTGCCAGCAGAACAGGGGATTGGAGCGGGAGCTACGAGCAGTACTTC | CASRTGDWSGSYEQYF
TRBJ1-1 | - | TRBV11-3 | - | TGTGCCAGCAGCCCCTTAGACAAGGAAGCTTTCTTT | CASSPLDKEAFF
TRBJ1-5 | - | TRBV30 | TRBD1 | TGTGCCTCGAGTGTACAGGGGGCCCCGAATCATCCCCCGCATTTT | CASSVQGAPNHPPHF
TRBJ2-7 | many | TRBV12-3/TRBV12-4 | - | TGTGCCAGCAGTTCGGGGACTGCCTTCTCCTACGAGCAGTACTTC | CASSSGTAFSYEQYF
TRBJ2-1 | - | TRBV5-1 | TRBD1 | TGCGCCAGCAGCTTGGGTGGACAGGGGGTGAATGAGCAGTTCTTC | CASSLGGQGVNEQFF
TRBJ1-2 | few | TRBV6-1 | - | TGTGCCAGCAGTAGTCCGGGACAAGCCTATGGCTACACCTTC | CASSSPGQAYGYTF
TRBJ1-1 | few | TRBV19 | - | TGTGCCAGTGGTATGGGGGGAGGCACTGAAGCTTTCTTT | CASGMGGGTEAFF
TRBJ1-1 | - | TRBV11-2 | - | TGTGCCAGCAGCGGGGAGGTGGGGTTGAACACTGAAGCTTTCTTT | CASSGEVGLNTEAFF